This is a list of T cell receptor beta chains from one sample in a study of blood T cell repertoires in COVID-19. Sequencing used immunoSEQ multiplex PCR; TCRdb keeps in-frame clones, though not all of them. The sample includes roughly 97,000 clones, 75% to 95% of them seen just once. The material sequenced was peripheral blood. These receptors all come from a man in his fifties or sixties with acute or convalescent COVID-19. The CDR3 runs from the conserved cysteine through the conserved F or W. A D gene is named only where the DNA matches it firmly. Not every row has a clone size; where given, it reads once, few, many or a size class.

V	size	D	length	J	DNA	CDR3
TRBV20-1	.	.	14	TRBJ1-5	TGCAGTGCTAGTCTGGGGGCGAGCAATCAGCCCCAGCATTTT	CSASLGASNQPQHF
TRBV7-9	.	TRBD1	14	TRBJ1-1	TGTGCCAGCAGCTTTACGGGACAGGGCCCTGAAGCTTTCTTT	CASSFTGQGPEAFF
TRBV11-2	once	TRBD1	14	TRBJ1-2	TGTGCCAGCAGCCGTCCGGGACAGCAGAGAATCTACACCTTC	CASSRPGQQRIYTF
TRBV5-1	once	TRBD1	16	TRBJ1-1	TGCGCCAGCAGCTTGGTCCTGACAGGGGTTAACACTGAAGCTTTCTTT	CASSLVLTGVNTEAFF
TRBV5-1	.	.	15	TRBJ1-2	TGCGCCACCTCTCCGTCCTCGGGGGTCGACTATGGCTACACCTTC	CATSPSSGVDYGYTF
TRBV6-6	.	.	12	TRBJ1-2	TGTGCCAGCAGCTTCCGAGGACTTGGCTACACCTTC	CASSFRGLGYTF
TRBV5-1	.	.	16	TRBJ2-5	TGCGCCAGCAGCTTGGCGGGGCAAGGGGGCCAAGAGACCCAGTACTTC	CASSLAGQGGQETQYF
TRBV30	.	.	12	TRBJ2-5	TGTGCCTGGAGGACATCAAGGGAGACCCAGTACTTC	CAWRTSRETQYF
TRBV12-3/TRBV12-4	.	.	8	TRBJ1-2	TGTGCCAGCAGTTTCCCTAGCTTC	CASSFPSF
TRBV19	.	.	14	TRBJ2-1	TGTGCCAGTAGTATAGACACAGGATACAATGAGCAGTTCTTC	CASSIDTGYNEQFF
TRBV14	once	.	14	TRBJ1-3	TGTGCCAGCAGCCCCGGTCATGCTGGAAACACCATATATTTT	CASSPGHAGNTIYF
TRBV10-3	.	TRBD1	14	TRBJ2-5	TGTGCCATCAGTGAGCCGGACAGGGGCCAGACCCAGTACTTC	CAISEPDRGQTQYF
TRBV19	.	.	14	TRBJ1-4	TGTGCCAGTAGACGGGAGTCGGGAACTGAAAAACTGTTTTTT	CASRRESGTEKLFF
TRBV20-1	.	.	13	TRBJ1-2	TGCAGTGCTAGTGCGCCGGCTAACTATGGCTACACCTTC	CSASAPANYGYTF
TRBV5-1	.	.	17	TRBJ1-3	TGCGCCAGCAGCTTGGAGATTATGGCAGGGGCCGGAAACACCATATATTTT	CASSLEIMAGAGNTIYF
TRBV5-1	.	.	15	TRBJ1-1	TGCGCCAGCAGCTTGTCGGTCAGGATTAACACTGAAGCTTTCTTT	CASSLSVRINTEAFF
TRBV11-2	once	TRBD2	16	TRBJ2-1	TGTGCCAGCAGCTTTCAGCGGGGGCACACCTACAATGAGCAGTTCTTC	CASSFQRGHTYNEQFF
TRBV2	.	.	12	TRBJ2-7	TGTGCCAGCAGTGCTCAGGGGTCCGAGCAGTACTTC	CASSAQGSEQYF
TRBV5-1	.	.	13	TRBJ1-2	TGCGCCAGCAGCTTGGACAGGGTCAATGGCTACACCTTC	CASSLDRVNGYTF
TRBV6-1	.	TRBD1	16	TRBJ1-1	TGTGCCAGCAGTGAAGACCTAGGGGGCCTGAACACTGAAGCTTTCTTT	CASSEDLGGLNTEAFF
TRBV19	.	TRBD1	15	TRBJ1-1	TGTGCCAGTAGTAAGCCGGGACAGAGGAGCCGTTCAGCTTTCTTT	CASSKPGQRSRSAFF
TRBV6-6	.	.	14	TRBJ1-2	TGTGCCAGCAGTTACTTTAGGGAGAACTATGGCTACACCTTC	CASSYFRENYGYTF
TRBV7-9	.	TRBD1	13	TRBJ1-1	TGTGCCAGCAGCCCCACAGGGGTGGGTGAAGCTTTCTTT	CASSPTGVGEAFF
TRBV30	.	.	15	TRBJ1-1	TGTGCCTGGAGTGTAAGGGTCAGGGGGAACACTGAAGCTTTCTTT	CAWSVRVRGNTEAFF
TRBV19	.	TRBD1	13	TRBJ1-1	TGTGCCAGTAGTAAAAACAGGGGCACTGAAGCTTTCTTT	CASSKNRGTEAFF
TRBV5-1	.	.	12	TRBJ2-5	TGCGCCAGCAGGTTGGGGCTAGAGACCCAGTACTTC	CASRLGLETQYF
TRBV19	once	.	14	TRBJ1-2	TGTGCCACTAGTAGGAGGATTCAGGGGATTGGCTACACCTTC	CATSRRIQGIGYTF
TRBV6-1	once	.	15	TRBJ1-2	TGTGCCAGCAGTGAAAAGGGAGAACGGGGGGGTGGCTACACCTTC	CASSEKGERGGGYTF
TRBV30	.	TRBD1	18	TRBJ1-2	TGTGCCTGGACCGCACCGAGGGACAGGACGAAAAGCACCTATGGCTACACCTTC	CAWTAPRDRTKSTYGYTF
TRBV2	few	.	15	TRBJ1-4	TGTGCCAGCTCCCCCGAGGCGGGGGCGTCTGAAAAACTGTTTTTT	CASSPEAGASEKLFF
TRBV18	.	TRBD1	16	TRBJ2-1	TGTGCCAGCTCACCACGACAAGCAGCAGGGGGCAATGAGCAGTTCTTC	CASSPRQAAGGNEQFF
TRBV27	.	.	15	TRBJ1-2	TGTGCCAGCAGTGCACCGACGGGTGCTAACTATGGCTACACCTTC	CASSAPTGANYGYTF
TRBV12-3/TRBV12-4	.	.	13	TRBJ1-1	TGTGCCAGCAGTCCCCGAGGGAACACTGAAGCTTTCTTT	CASSPRGNTEAFF
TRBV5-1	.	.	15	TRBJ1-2	TGCGCCAGCAGCTTGAGTACAATGGGGGGCTATGGCTACACCTTC	CASSLSTMGGYGYTF
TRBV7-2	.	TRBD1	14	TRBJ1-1	TGTGCCAGCAGCTTCAGGACAGGGGTTGCGGAAGCTTTCTTT	CASSFRTGVAEAFF
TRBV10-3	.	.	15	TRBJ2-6	TGTGCCATCATGGGCAGGGGAACTGGGGCCAACGTCCTGACTTTC	CAIMGRGTGANVLTF
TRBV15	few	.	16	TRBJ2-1	TGTGCCACCAGCAGAGACATAACTAGCTCCTACAATGAGCAGTTCTTC	CATSRDITSSYNEQFF
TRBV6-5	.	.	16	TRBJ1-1	TGTGCCAGCAGTTACTCGATAATCCAGATTAACACTGAAGCTTTCTTT	CASSYSIIQINTEAFF
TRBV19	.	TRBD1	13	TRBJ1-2	TGTGCCAGTAGTCCGGACAGGGAAAGGGGCTACACCTTC	CASSPDRERGYTF
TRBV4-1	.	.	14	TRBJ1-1	TGCGCCAGCAGCCCCCAGGCAGGCGGGACTGAAGCTTTCTTT	CASSPQAGGTEAFF
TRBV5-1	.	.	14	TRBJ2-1	TGCGCCAGCAGCCCCTTAAGCCTCTACAATGAGCAGTTCTTC	CASSPLSLYNEQFF
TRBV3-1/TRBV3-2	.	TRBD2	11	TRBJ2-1	TGTGCCAGCAGCCTTGGGACTATACAGTTCTTC	CASSLGTIQFF
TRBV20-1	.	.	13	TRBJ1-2	TGCAGTGCTAGTTTTGGGGGGACCTATGGCTACACCTTC	CSASFGGTYGYTF